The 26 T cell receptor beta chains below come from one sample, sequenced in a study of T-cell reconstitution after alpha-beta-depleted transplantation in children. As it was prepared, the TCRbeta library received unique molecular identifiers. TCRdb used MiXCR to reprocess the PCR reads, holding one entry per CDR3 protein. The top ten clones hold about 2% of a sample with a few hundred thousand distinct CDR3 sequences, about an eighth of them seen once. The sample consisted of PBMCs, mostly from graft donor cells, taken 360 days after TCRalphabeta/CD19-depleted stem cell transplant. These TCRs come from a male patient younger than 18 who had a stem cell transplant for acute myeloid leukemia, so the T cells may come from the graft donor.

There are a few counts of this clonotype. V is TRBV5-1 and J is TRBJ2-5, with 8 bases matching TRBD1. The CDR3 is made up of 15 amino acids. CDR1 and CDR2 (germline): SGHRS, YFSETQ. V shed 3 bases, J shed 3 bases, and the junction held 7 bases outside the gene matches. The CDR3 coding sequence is TGCGCCAGCAGCTCCGGACAGGGTAGGGAAGAGACCCAGTACTTC. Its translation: CASSSGQGREETQYF.

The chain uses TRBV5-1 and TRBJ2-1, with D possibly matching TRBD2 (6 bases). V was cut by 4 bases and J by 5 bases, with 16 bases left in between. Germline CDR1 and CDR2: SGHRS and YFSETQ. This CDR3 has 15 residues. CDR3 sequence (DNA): TGCGCCAGCAGCCCCCGGTGGCGGGACGACAATGAGCAGTTCTTC. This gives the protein CASSPRWRDDNEQFF.

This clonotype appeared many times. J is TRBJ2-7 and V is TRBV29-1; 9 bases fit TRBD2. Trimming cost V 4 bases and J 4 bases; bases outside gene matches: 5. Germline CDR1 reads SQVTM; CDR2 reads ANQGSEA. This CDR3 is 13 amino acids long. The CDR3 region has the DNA TGCAGCGTTGTAGGGCTAGCGGGATACGAGCAGTACTTC. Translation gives CSVVGLAGYEQYF.

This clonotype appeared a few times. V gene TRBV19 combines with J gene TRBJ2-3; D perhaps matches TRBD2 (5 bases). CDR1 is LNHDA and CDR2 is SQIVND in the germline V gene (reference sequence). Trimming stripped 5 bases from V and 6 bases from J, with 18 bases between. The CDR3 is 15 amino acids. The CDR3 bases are TGTGCCAGTAGTTCCCCCCTATATGAGGGTGATACGCAGTATTTT. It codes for CASSSPLYEGDTQYF.

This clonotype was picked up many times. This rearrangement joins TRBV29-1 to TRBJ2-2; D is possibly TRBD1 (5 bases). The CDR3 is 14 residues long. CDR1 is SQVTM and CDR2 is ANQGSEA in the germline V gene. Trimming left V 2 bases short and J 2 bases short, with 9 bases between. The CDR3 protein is CSVESRGNTGELFF. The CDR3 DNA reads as TGCAGCGTTGAAAGTAGGGGCAACACCGGGGAGCTGTTTTTT.

The CDR3 loop is CSVESPGQTNEKLFF. CDR3 nucleotide sequence: TGCAGCGTTGAATCACCGGGACAGACTAATGAAAAACTGTTTTTT. The chain carries TRBV29-1 and TRBJ1-4, with TRBD1 matching over 7 bases. The V gene end was trimmed by 2 bases and the J gene end by 2 bases; junction bases not matched to a gene: 5. Germline V CDR1 and CDR2: SQVTM, ANQGSEA. The CDR3 loop spans 15 amino acids.

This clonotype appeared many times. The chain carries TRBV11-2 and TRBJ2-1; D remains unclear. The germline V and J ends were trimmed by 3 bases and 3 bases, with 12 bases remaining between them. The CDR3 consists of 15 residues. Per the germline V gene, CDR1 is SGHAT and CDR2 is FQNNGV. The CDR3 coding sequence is TGTGCCAGCAGCTTGACCCCCATCTACTACAATGAGCAGTTCTTC. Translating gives CASSLTPIYYNEQFF.

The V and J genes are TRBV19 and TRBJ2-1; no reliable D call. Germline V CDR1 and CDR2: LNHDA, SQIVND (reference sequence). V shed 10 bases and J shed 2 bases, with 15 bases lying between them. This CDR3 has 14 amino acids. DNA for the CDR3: TGTGCCACGTCCCTGGCGCCCACCTACAATGAGCAGTTCTTC. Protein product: CATSLAPTYNEQFF.

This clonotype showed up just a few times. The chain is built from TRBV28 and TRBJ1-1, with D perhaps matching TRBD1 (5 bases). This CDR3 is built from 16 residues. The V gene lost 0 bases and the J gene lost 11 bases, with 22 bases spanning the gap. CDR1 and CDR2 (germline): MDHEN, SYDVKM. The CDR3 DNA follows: TGTGCCAGCAGTTTATGGGGATGGGGGACGCCGCGGGTCGCTTTCTTT. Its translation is CASSLWGWGTPRVAFF.

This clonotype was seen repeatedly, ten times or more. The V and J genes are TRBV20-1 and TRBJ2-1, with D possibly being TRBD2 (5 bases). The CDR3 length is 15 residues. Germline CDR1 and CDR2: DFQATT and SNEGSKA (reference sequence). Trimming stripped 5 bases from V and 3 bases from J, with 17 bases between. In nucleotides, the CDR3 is TGCAGTGCTCTACCGGGTCTAGCCAGCTACAATGAGCAGTTCTTC. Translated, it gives CSALPGLASYNEQFF.

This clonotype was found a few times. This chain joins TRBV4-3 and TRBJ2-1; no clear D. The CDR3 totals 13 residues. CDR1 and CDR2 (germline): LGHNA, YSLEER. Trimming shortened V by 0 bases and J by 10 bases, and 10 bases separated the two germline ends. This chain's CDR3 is CASSQDRAREQFF. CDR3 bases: TGCGCCAGCAGCCAAGATAGGGCAAGAGAGCAGTTCTTC.

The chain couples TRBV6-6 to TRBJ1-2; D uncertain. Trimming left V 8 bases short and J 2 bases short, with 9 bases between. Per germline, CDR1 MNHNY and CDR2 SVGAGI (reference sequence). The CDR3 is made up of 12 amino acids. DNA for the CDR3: TGTGCCAGCCACAGAGACAACTATGGCTACACCTTC. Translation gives CASHRDNYGYTF.

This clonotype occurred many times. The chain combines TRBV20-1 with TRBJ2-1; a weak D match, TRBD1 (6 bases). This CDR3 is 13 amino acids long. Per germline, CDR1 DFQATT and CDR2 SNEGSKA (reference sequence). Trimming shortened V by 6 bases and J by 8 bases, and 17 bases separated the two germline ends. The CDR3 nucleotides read TGCAGTGCCCTTGGCAGGGGCCATGATGAGCAGTTCTTC. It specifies CSALGRGHDEQFF.

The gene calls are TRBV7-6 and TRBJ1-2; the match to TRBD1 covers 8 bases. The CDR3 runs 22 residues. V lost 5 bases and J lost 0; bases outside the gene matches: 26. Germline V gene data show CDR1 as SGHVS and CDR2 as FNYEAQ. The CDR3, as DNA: TGTGCCAGCAGCCTATCCCGAACCGAAGCACTCGGGACAGGCCCTCCTAACTATGGCTACACCTTC. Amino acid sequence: CASSLSRTEALGTGPPNYGYTF.

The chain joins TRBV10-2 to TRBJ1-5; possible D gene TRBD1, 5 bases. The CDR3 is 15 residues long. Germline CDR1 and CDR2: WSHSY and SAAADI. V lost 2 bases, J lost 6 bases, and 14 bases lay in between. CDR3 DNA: TGCGCCAGCAGTGAGAGGATAACAGGTAGTCAGCCCCAGCATTTT. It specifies CASSERITGSQPQHF.

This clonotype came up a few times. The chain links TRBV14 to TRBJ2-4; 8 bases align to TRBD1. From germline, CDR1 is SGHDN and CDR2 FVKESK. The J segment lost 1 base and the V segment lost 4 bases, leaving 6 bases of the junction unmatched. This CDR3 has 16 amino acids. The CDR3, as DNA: TGTGCCAGCAGCCCCGGGACAGGCAATGCCAAAAACATTCAGTACTTC. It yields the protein CASSPGTGNAKNIQYF.

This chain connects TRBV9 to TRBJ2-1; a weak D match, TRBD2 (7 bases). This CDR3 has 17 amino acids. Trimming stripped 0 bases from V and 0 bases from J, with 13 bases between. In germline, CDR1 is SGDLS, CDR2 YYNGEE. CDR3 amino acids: CASSVVGGASSYNEQFF. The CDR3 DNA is TGTGCCAGCAGCGTAGTAGGGGGGGCCAGCTCCTACAATGAGCAGTTCTTC.

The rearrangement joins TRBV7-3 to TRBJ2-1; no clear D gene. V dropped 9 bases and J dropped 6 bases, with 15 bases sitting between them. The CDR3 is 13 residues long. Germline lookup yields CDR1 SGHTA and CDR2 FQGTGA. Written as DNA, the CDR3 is TGTGCCAGTTCTAGGCCCCCCCTCAATGAGCAGTTCTTC. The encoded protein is CASSRPPLNEQFF.

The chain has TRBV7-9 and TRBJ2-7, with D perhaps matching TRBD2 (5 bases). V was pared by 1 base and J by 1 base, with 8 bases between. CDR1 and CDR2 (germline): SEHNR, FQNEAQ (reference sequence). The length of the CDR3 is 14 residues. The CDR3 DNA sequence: TGTGCCAGCAGCTTAGAGGGAGTTTCCTACGAGCAGTACTTC. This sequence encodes CASSLEGVSYEQYF.

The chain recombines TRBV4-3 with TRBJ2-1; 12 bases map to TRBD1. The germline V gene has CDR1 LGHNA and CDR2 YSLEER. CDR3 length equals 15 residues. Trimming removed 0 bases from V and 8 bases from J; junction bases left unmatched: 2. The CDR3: CASSQEGQGAYEQFF. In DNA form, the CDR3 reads TGCGCCAGCAGCCAAGAGGGACAGGGGGCCTATGAGCAGTTCTTC.

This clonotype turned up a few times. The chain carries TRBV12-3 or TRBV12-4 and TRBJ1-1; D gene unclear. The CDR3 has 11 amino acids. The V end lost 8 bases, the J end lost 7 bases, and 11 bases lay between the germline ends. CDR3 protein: CASVLTGEAFF. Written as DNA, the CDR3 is TGTGCCAGCGTATTGACCGGTGAAGCTTTCTTT.

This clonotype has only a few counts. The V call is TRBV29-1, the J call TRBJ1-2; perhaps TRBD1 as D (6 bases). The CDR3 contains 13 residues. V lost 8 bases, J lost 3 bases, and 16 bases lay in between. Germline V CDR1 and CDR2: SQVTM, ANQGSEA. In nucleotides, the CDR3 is TGCAGCACCCTAGGGGGGCAGGACTATGGCTACACCTTC. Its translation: CSTLGGQDYGYTF.

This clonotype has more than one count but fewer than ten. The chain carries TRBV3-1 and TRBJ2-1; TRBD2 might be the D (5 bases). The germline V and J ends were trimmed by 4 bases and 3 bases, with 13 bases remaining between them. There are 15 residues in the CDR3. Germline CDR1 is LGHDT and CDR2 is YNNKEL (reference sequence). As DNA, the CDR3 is TGTGCCAGCAGCCGCAAGGACTCGCGCTACAATGAGCAGTTCTTC. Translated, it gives CASSRKDSRYNEQFF.

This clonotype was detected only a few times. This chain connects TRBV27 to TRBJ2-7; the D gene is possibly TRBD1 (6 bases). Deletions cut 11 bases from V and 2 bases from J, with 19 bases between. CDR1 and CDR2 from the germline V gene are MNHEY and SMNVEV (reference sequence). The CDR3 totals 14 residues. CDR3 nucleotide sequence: TGTGCCTCCGCGCCATACAGGGAGACCTACGAGCAGTACTTC. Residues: CASAPYRETYEQYF.

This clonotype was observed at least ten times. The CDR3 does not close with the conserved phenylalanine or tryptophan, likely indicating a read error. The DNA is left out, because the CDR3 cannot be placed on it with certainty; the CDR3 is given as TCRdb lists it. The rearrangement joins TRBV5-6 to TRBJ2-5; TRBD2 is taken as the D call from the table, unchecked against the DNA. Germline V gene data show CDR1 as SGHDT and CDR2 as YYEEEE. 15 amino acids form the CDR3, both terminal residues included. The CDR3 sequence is CASSEVAGGPPEIGD.

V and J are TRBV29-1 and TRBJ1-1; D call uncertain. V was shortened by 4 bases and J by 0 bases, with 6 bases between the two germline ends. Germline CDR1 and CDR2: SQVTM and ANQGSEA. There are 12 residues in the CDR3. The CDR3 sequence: CSVVSMNTEAFF. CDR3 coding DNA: TGCAGCGTTGTGTCCATGAACACTGAAGCTTTCTTT.